This T cell receptor beta chain was sequenced in a study of radiotherapy plus CTLA-4 blockade in lung cancer. Across the study: Objective responses were seen in under 20% of patients, disease control in 25% to 35%.

On this clone itself: Its antigen is unknown.

Measured with immunoSEQ multiplex PCR; TCRdb has only the in-frame clones, and not every one. The sample consists of about 60,000 clones, around 74% of them appearing once. Study-wide points: Reportedly, early blood T cell clone dynamics best predicted response, with interferon-beta. Clones derived from tumor TCRs expanded in blood after radiotherapy plus ipilimumab.

Focal radiation with ipilimumab CTLA-4 blockade was given to patients with chemo-refractory metastatic non-small-cell lung cancer. CDR1 is SGDLS and CDR2 is YYNGEE in the germline V gene. This CDR3 comprises 16 residues. The V gene end was trimmed by 0 bases and the J gene end by 3 bases; junction bases not matched to a gene: 7. The source material was peripheral blood, sampled from a patient treated with radiotherapy plus ipilimumab. The V and J genes are TRBV9 and TRBJ2-3; 7 bases fit TRBD2. The receptor was derived from a human donor with non-small cell lung cancer whose response to radiotherapy plus ipilimumab could not be evaluated. CDR3 protein: CASSVGGGRGTDTQYF. CDR3 in DNA: TGTGCCAGCAGCGTAGGCGGCGGGAGAGGTACAGATACGCAGTATTTT.